The 10 T cell receptor beta chains presented below share a single source sample, sequenced in a study of glioma-infiltrating T cells. Using RNA template, CDR3s of TCR alpha and beta were amplified with iRepertoire arm-PCR. Each CDR3 protein gets one entry after TCRdb re-called the multiplex PCR reads with MiXCR. The sample has approximately 18,000 distinct CDR3 sequences; roughly 60% are singletons. The sequencing input was glioma tissue, nonneoplastic brain tissue, or PBMCs (not recorded which). The origin of the receptors is a human donor with low-grade glioma or glioblastoma, undergoing nonglioma brain surgery, or in good health (not recorded which).

Of note for this clonotype: An end of the junction differs from the germline gene, which may be a read error. The chain is built from TRBV7-3 and TRBJ1-2, with 7 bases fitting TRBD1. This CDR3 has 13 amino acids. In germline, CDR1 is SGHTA, CDR2 FQGTGA. Here the CDR3 DNA reads TGTGCCAGCAGGCTTGGGACAGCGGATGGCTACACATTC. As protein: CASRLGTADGYTF.

This clonotype was seen only a few times. This chain links TRBV6-6 with TRBJ1-1; perhaps TRBD1 as D (6 bases). The germline V gene encodes CDR1 MNHNY and CDR2 SVGAGI (reference sequence). The V gene lost 2 bases and the J gene lost 6 bases, with 13 bases spanning the gap. The CDR3 is made up of 14 amino acids. This CDR3 reads CASSYRGAGAEAFF. The DNA for the CDR3 is TGTGCCAGCAGTTACCGGGGGGCAGGGGCTGAAGCTTTCTTT.

J is TRBJ1-1 and V is TRBV20-1, with D unresolved. Between the trimmed V and J ends, which lost 3 bases and 0 bases, there was a span of 11 bases. This CDR3 has 14 residues. Germline V gene sequence: CDR1 DFQATT, CDR2 SNEGSKA (reference sequence). CDR3 DNA: TGCAGTGCTAGTCACAGCCTGATGAACACTGAAGCTTTCTTT. Its translation: CSASHSLMNTEAFF.

The table lists this clonotype with a few counts. V and J are TRBV6-2 or TRBV6-3 and TRBJ1-5; no clear D gene. This CDR3 comprises 15 residues. V was pared by 11 bases and J by 0 bases, with 17 bases between. Germline CDR1 is MNHEY and CDR2 is SVGEGT. Here the CDR3 DNA reads TGTGCCGAGTCCTCGCGGGCAATTAGCAATCAGCCCCAGCATTTT. Translated, it gives CAESSRAISNQPQHF.

Of note for this clonotype: Mismatch with germline at one junction end may stem from a read error. V gene TRBV6-1 combines with J gene TRBJ1-6; 9 bases match TRBD1. The CDR3 is 17 amino acids. The V gene's germline CDR1 is MNHNS and CDR2 SASEGT. The CDR3 loop is CASSLGTGSSHNSPIHF. The CDR3 DNA reads TGTGCCAGCAGTCTCGGGACAGGGAGCTCCCATAATTCACCCATCCACTTT.

In this sample, this clonotype turned up a few times. The V call is TRBV28, the J call TRBJ2-1; the match to TRBD2 covers 7 bases. The CDR3 has 15 amino acids. V lost 6 bases to trimming and J lost 7 bases; unmatched junction nucleotides: 12. The germline gives CDR1 MDHEN, CDR2 SYDVKM. CDR3 nucleotides: TGTGCCAGCAGCCCCGGGCTAGCGGAACGTAATGAGCAGTTCTTC. Residues: CASSPGLAERNEQFF.

The chain recombines TRBV20-1 with TRBJ1-3; 8 nucleotides agree with TRBD1. Per germline, CDR1 DFQATT and CDR2 SNEGSKA (reference sequence). The CDR3 spans 13 residues. The J segment lost 2 bases and the V segment lost 4 bases, leaving 1 base of the junction unmatched. CDR3 in amino acids: CSAKQGAGNTIYF. CDR3 coding DNA: TGCAGTGCTAAACAGGGGGCTGGAAACACCATATATTTT.

The count of this clonotype is one. The junction shows a germline mismatch at one end, possibly a read error. This chain links TRBV11-2 with TRBJ2-1, with D perhaps matching TRBD2 (5 bases). This CDR3 is 16 amino acids long. CDR1 SGHAT and CDR2 FQNNGV come from the germline V gene. The CDR3 loop reads CASTTSFHRGSNEEFF. The DNA of the CDR3 is TGTGCCAGCACCACTTCCTTCCACCGAGGGAGCAATGAGGAGTTCTTC.

A remark on this clonotype: One base away lies a much larger clone, so this may be a sequencing read error. V usage is TRBV7-2 and J usage is TRBJ2-7; the D gene is possibly TRBD2 (7 bases). This CDR3 spans 16 amino acids. Germline CDR1 reads SGHTA; CDR2 reads FQGNSA. The CDR3 is CASSPVEGGLSNEQYF. The CDR3 DNA sequence: TGTGCCAGCAGCCCAGTCGAGGGGGGGCTCTCCAACGAGCAGTACTTC. The whole variable domain, remainder taken from reference TRBV7-2 and TRBJ2-7, is GAGVSQSPSNKVTEKGKDVELRCDPISGHTALYWYRQSLGQGLEFLIYFQGNSAPDKSGLPSDRFSAERTGGSVSTLTIQRTQQEDSAVYLCASSPVEGGLSNEQYFGPGTRLTVT.

This clonotype was recorded only once. The rearrangement joins TRBV25-1 to TRBJ1-6; D is ambiguous. Trimming left V 6 bases short and J 0 bases short, with 12 bases between. The CDR3 spans 16 residues. CDR1 and CDR2 from the germline V gene are MGHDK and SYGVNS. The CDR3 sequence is CASSWTESSYNSPLHF. DNA of the CDR3: TGTGCCAGCAGCTGGACCGAGAGCTCCTATAATTCACCCCTCCACTTT.